This TCR beta chain was recorded in a study of cytomegalovirus exposure and HLA in healthy donors. The ends lost 3 bases at V and 9 bases at J; junction bases unmatched: 5. Looked up from germline, CDR1 is SGHNT and CDR2 is YYREEE (reference sequence). This CDR3 spans 14 amino acids. PCR involved 60 Vbeta and 13 Jbeta primers. The method was immunoSEQ multiplex PCR; TCRdb's version includes in-frame clones alone and lacks a portion of them. The sample has around 200,000 clones. The material sequenced was PBMCs. This TCR was recovered from a woman aged 25 to 39 in good health and CMV-seropositive. The chain combines TRBV5-4 with TRBJ2-1; TRBD2 aligns across 11 bases. CDR3 in DNA: TGTGCCAGCAGCTCGACCGGGACTAGCGGTGAGCAGTTCTTC. It codes for CASSSTGTSGEQFF.